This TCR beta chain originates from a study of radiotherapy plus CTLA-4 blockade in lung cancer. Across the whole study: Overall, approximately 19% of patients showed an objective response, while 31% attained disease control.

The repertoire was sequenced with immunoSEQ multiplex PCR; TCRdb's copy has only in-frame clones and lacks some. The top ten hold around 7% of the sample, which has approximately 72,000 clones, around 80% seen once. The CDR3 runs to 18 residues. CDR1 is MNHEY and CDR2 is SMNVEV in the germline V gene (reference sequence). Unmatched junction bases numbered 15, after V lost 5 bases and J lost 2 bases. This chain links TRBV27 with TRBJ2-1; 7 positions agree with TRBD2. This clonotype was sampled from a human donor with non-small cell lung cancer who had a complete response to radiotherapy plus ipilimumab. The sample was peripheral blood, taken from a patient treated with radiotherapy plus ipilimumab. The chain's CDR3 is CASSPRASGVTPYNEQFF. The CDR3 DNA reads TGTGCCAGCAGTCCCCGCGCTAGCGGAGTTACACCCTACAATGAGCAGTTCTTC.